Sequencing of this TCR beta chain was carried out in a study of blood T cell repertoires in COVID-19. Study information: Spain, Italy and the United States supplied samples that represented acute and convalescent COVID-19. PBMCs, B-cell-depleted T cells, or T cells provided the cDNA or gDNA that made up the material.

Under the authors' procedure: From reference gene primer amplification, estimates of nucleated cell counts were derived. Sequencing used immunoSEQ multiplex PCR; TCRdb keeps in-frame clones, though not all of them. Clone size and V and J calls were adopted from that table, with D and trimming inferred from the DNA. The table lists over 85,000 clones, about three quarters of them singletons. This CDR3 contains 16 residues. Per the germline V gene, CDR1 is LNHDA and CDR2 is SQIVND (reference sequence). Trimming cost V 5 bases and J 1 base; bases outside gene matches: 7. This sequence was found in a woman aged 80 or over with active or convalescent COVID-19. The sample was peripheral blood. The chain is built from TRBV19 and TRBJ1-1; 10 positions agree with TRBD1. The CDR3 reads CASSPDRGPENTEAFF. The CDR3 DNA sequence: TGTGCCAGTAGTCCAGACAGGGGGCCAGAGAACACTGAAGCTTTCTTT.